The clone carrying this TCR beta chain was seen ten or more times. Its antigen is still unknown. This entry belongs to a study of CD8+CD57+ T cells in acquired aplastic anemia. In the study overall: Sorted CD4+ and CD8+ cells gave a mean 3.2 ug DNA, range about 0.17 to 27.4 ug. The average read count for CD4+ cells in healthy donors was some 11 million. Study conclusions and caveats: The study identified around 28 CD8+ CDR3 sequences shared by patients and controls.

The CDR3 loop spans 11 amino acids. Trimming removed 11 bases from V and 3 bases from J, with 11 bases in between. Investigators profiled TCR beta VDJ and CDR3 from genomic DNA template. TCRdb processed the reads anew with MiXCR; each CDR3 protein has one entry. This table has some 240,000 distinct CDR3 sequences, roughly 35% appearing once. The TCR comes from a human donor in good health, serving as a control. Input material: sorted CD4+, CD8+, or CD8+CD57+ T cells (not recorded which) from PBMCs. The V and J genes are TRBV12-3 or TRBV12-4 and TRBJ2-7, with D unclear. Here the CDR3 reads CASAAFYEQYF. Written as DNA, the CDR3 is TGTGCCTCAGCAGCGTTCTACGAGCAGTACTTC.